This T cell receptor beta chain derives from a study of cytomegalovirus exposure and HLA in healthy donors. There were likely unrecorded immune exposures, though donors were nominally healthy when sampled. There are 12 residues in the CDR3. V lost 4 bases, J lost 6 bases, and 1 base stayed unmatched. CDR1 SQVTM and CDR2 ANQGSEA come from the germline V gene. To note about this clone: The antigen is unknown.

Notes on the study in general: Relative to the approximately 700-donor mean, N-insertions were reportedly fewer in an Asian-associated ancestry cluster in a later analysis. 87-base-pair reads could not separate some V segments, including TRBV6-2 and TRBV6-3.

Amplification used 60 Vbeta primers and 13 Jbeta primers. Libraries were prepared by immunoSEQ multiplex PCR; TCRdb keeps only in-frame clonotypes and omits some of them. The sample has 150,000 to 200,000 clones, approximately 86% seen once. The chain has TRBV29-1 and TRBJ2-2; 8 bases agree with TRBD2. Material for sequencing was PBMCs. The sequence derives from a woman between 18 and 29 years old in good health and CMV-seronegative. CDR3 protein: CSVVLAAGELFF. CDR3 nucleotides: TGCAGCGTTGTACTAGCGGCCGGGGAGCTGTTTTTT.